This T cell receptor (beta chain) was captured in a study of T cell changes during pregnancy in multiple sclerosis. Produced via immunoSEQ multiplex PCR; TCRdb's table is partial and in-frame only. The sample holds tens of thousands of clones, 88% seen once. Looked up from germline, CDR1 is MNHEY and CDR2 is SVGAGI. V was clipped by 10 bases and J by 6 bases; unmatched bases: 9. The CDR3 is made up of 13 amino acids. This chain connects TRBV6-5 to TRBJ2-3, with TRBD1 matching 8 bases. The material sequenced was CD4+ T cells from peripheral blood mononuclear cells, taken in the first trimester of pregnancy. This clonotype was sampled from a female donor in good health, enrolled as a control in a pregnancy study. The CDR3 nucleotides read TGTGCCACCCAATTTCAGGGGGCCGATACGCAGTATTTT. Translation gives CATQFQGADTQYF.